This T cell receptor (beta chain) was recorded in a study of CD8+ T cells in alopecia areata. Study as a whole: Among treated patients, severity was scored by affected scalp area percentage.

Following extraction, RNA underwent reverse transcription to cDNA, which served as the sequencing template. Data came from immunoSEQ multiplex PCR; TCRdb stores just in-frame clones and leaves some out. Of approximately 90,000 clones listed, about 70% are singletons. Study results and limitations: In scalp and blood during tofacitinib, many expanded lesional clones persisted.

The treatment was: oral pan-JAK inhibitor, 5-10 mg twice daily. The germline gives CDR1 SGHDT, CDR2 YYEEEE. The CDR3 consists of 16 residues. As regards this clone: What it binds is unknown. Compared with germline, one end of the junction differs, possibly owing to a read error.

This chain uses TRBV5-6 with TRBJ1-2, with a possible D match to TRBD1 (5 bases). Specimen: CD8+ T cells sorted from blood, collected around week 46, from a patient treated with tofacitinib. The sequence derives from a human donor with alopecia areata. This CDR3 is CASSAGVQGNPYGHTF. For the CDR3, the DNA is TGTGCCAGCAGCGCCGGGGTTCAGGGAAACCCCTATGGCCACACCTTC.